This T cell receptor (beta chain) was documented in a study of regulatory T cells in long-lasting Graves disease. On the study more broadly: Newly diagnosed Graves' patients took antithyroid drugs under 3 months.

The length of the CDR3 is 13 residues. V gave up 3 bases and J gave up 5 bases, with 5 bases separating them. Germline CDR1 and CDR2: SGHTA and FQGTGA. General study results and limits: Persistent disease preferred TRBV28, TRBJ1-2 and TRBJ2-5; new disease, TRBV20-1 and TRBJ2-1.

According to the study, TCR beta libraries were built with iRepertoire HTBI primers and CDR3-region Arm-PCR. TCRdb itself ran the multiplex PCR reads through MiXCR, one entry per CDR3 protein. Here the sample spans over 300,000 distinct CDR3 sequences, roughly a sixth being singletons. This clonotype appeared a few times. Its cognate antigen is unknown. Time point given: newly diagnosed GD, antithyroid drugs for less than 3 months. After RNA was extracted from PBMCs, the TCR library was made from it. The patients included were those that came from an endocrinology department in Xi'an, China. A roughly 8.3-milliliter sample of peripheral blood was drawn into EDTA tubes.

This chain joins TRBV7-3 and TRBJ1-6; D is unclear. The source was peripheral blood mononuclear cells (PBMCs), collected at new diagnosis, from a patient treated with antithyroid drugs. The source is a female donor with Graves disease. The DNA of the CDR3 is TGTGCCAGCAGCTTGAACGATAATTCACCCCTCCACTTT. This sequence encodes CASSLNDNSPLHF.